The clone carrying this T cell receptor beta chain is termed medium-sized. V gave up 7 bases and J gave up 4 bases, with 14 bases separating them. The CDR3 length is 14 residues. CDR1 and CDR2 from the germline V gene are MDHEN and SYDVKM. This sample was taken from a study of immune heterogeneity within non-small cell lung tumors. Samples each supplied around 600 ng of bulk tumor genomic DNA as template. Several widely spaced biopsies per primary tumor were taken during surgery. Patients had untreated, newly diagnosed non-small cell lung cancer and underwent curative surgery. TCR beta CDR3 was amplified by multiplex PCR, first round around 10 cycles, 32 V and 13 J primers. TCRdb analysed the multiplex PCR reads with MiXCR anew, one entry per CDR3 protein. The sample holds 8,500 to 11,000 distinct CDR3 sequences, 15% to 20% seen once.

The rearrangement uses TRBV28 and TRBJ1-3; possibly TRBD1 for D (6 bases). Sequenced: lung tumor tissue. The clonotype comes from a man in his forties with non-small cell lung cancer. The CDR3 spells CASTSQGAGNTIYF. DNA of the CDR3: TGTGCCAGCACCTCACAGGGCGCCGGAAACACCATATATTTT.